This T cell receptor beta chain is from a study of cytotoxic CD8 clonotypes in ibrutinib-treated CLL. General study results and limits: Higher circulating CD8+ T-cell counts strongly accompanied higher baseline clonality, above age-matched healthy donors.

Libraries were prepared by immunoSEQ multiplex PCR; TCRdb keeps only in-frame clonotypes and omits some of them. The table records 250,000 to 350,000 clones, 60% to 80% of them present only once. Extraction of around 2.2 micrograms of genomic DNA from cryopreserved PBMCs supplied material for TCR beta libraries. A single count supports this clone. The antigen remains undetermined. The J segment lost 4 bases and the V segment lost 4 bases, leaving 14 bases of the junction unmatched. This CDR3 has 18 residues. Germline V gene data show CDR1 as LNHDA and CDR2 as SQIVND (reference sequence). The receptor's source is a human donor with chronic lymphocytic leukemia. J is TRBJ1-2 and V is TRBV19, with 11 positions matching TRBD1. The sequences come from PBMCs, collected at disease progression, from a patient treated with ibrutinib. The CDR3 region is CASSTLQDRGRVGYGYTF. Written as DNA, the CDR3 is TGTGCCAGTAGTACCCTCCAGGACAGGGGGCGCGTTGGCTATGGCTACACCTTC.